This entry concerns a single T cell receptor (beta chain). Its antigen is as yet unknown. This CDR3 has 14 amino acids. Germline CDR1 and CDR2: GTSNPN and SVGIG (reference sequence). V lost 5 bases, J lost 2 bases, and 13 bases lay in between. The record originates from a study of tumor-infiltrating lymphocytes in localized non-small cell lung cancer. Study in general: Each patient gave resected tumor and non-adjacent uninvolved lung tissue.

The study's findings and limits: Immunotypes IM1 and IM2 had similar TCR-derived T-cell fractions. Higher tumor T cell infiltration than in uninvolved lung was supported by TCRbeta sequencing.

Produced via immunoSEQ multiplex PCR; TCRdb's table is partial and in-frame only. The table includes 11,000 to 15,000 clones, roughly 75% detected once. The chain joins TRBV30 to TRBJ1-5; the D gene is possibly TRBD1 (5 bases). This TCR was sampled from a human donor with non-small cell lung cancer. Sequences were obtained from uninvolved lung tissue not adjacent to the tumor. CDR3 nucleotides: TGTGCCTGGGGCAGGGCCGGAGGCAATCAGCCCCAGCATTTT. Its translation is CAWGRAGGNQPQHF. Filled out from reference TRBV30 and TRBJ1-5, the complete variable domain reads SQTIHQWPATLVQPVGSPLSLECTVEGTSNPNLYWYRQAAGRGLQLLFYSVGIGQISSEVPQNLSASRPQDRQFILSSKKLLLSDSGFYLCAWGRAGGNQPQHFGDGTRLSIL.